These T cell receptor beta chains were read from a single sample in a study of T cell changes during pregnancy in multiple sclerosis. Measured with immunoSEQ multiplex PCR; TCRdb has only the in-frame clones, and not every one. The sample consists of about 43,000 clones, roughly 91% of them appearing once. The material sequenced was PBMCs (not recorded whether the cells were cultured). Every receptor here comes from a female donor with multiple sclerosis, enrolled in a pregnancy study. Both conserved end residues are part of each CDR3. A D gene is named only where the DNA matches it firmly. Only part of the rows carry a size: once, few, many, or a class if the clone is expanded.

NA NA TRBJ1-2 TRBV30 TGTGCCTCAGCGGACACCCCTAACTATGGCTACACCTTC CASADTPNYGYTF
NA NA TRBJ2-7 TRBV5-5 TGTGCCAGCAGCCTACTCCCGGGACACTCCTACGAGCAGTACTTC CASSLLPGHSYEQYF
NA TRBD1 TRBJ1-1 TRBV25-1 TGTGCCAGCAGTGAATCCGGGACAGGGGGCGTGACTGAAGCTTTCTTT CASSESGTGGVTEAFF
once NA TRBJ2-7 TRBV6-6 TGTGCCAGCAGTTACTCGAGCGGCTCCTCCTACGAGCAGTACTTC CASSYSSGSSYEQYF
NA TRBD1 TRBJ1-5 TRBV27 TGTGCCAGCAGTTTATCGGGACAGGACAATCAGCCCCAGCATTTT CASSLSGQDNQPQHF
NA NA TRBJ1-2 TRBV4-1 TGCGCCAGCAGCCAAGAGTGGAGGGCTCCTAACTATGGCTACACCTTC CASSQEWRAPNYGYTF
NA NA TRBJ2-7 TRBV5-1 TGCGCCAGCAGCGATCCCGGGATGACCTACGAGCAGTACTTC CASSDPGMTYEQYF
NA NA TRBJ2-6 TRBV4-2 TGTGCCAGCAGCCAAGCCGAGGAGGGGGGAACTGGGGCCAACGTCCTGACTTTC CASSQAEEGGTGANVLTF
NA TRBD2 TRBJ2-5 TRBV7-6 TGTGCCAGCAGGGCGCAGCGGGGTTTCCAAGAGACCCAGTACTTC CASRAQRGFQETQYF
NA NA TRBJ1-1 TRBV9 TGTGCCAGCAGTTTGGGGGCAAGGAGCACTGAAGCTTTCTTT CASSLGARSTEAFF
NA NA TRBJ2-3 TRBV7-2 TGTGCCAGCAGCCCCCAGACAGTTAGCACAGATACGCAGTATTTT CASSPQTVSTDTQYF
NA TRBD1 TRBJ2-1 TRBV4-1 TGCGCCAGCAGCCAAGATCAAGGGACAGGGTACTTCAATGAGCAGTTCTTC CASSQDQGTGYFNEQFF
NA NA TRBJ1-2 TRBV6-5 TGTGCCAGCAGTTACACGCGGGTGGGGAGGAACTATGGCTACACCTTC CASSYTRVGRNYGYTF
NA TRBD1 TRBJ1-2 TRBV19 TGTGCCAGTAGTATACGGGACAGGGGGCCCTATGGCTACACCTTC CASSIRDRGPYGYTF
NA TRBD2 TRBJ2-7 TRBV4-1 TGCGCCAGCAGCCAAGAGATGGGCCTAGCGGGAGACCTCGAGCAGTACTTC CASSQEMGLAGDLEQYF
NA TRBD2 TRBJ2-7 TRBV9 TGTGCCAGCAGCGTAGGTAGCGGGAGTTCCCACGAGCAGTACTTC CASSVGSGSSHEQYF
NA TRBD2 TRBJ2-1 TRBV4-2 TGTGCCAGCAGCCAAGATAGCGGGAGCCCCTACAATGAGCAGTTCTTC CASSQDSGSPYNEQFF
NA NA TRBJ1-2 TRBV5-8 TGTGCCAGCGGATCGAGAGACCCTAATTGGGGAATCTATGGCTACACCTTC CASGSRDPNWGIYGYTF
NA NA TRBJ1-2 TRBV28 TGTGCCAGCAGCCCAGGGGATGAGCCTAACTATGGCTACACCTTC CASSPGDEPNYGYTF
NA TRBD1 TRBJ1-5 TRBV2 TGTGCCAGCAGGGGGACAGAGATATCGCCCCAGCATTTT CASRGTEISPQHF
NA NA TRBJ1-1 TRBV4-1 TGCGCCAGCAGCCAAGGCGGGAACACTGAAGCTTTCTTT CASSQGGNTEAFF
few NA TRBJ2-3 TRBV10-1 TGCGCCAGCCGAGCGGGAGATACGCAGTATTTT CASRAGDTQYF
NA NA TRBJ2-7 TRBV6-6 TGTGCCAGCAGTTACCCCGAAGGGCCGGGGGAGCAGTACTTC CASSYPEGPGEQYF
NA NA TRBJ2-5 TRBV7-2 TGTGCCAGCAGCTCCTTGAGGAGTGAGACCCAGTACTTC CASSSLRSETQYF
NA TRBD1 TRBJ1-4 TRBV5-5 TGTGCCAGCAGCCTCCGACAGGGCGGGTCTAATGAAAAACTGTTTTTT CASSLRQGGSNEKLFF
NA NA TRBJ2-7 TRBV6-6 TGTGCCAGCAGCTACCTCCACGGGGTTTTCGGGAACGAGCAGTACTTC CASSYLHGVFGNEQYF
NA NA TRBJ1-2 TRBV28 TGTGCCAGCAGTTTGGGAGGGAACTATGGCTACACCTTC CASSLGGNYGYTF
once NA TRBJ2-7 TRBV28 TGTGCCAGCAGTATCCCGACGGGCGAGCAGTACTTC CASSIPTGEQYF
NA NA TRBJ2-1 TRBV27 TGTGCCAGCCGGCTCAGCTCCTACAATGAGCAGTTCTTC CASRLSSYNEQFF
NA NA TRBJ1-2 TRBV14 TGTGCCAGCAGACCATTAACGGATAACTATGGCTACACCTTC CASRPLTDNYGYTF
NA TRBD1 TRBJ1-1 TRBV30 TGTGCCTGGAGCAAGGGGACAGTGAACACTGAAGCTTTCTTT CAWSKGTVNTEAFF
NA TRBD2 TRBJ2-7 TRBV19 TGTGCCAGTAGTCCAGCAAGAGGGCTAGCGGGGGAGCAGTACTTC CASSPARGLAGEQYF
NA TRBD1 TRBJ2-1 TRBV5-1 TGCGCCAGCAGCTTGGCCTTGACAGGGGCAGGGTATGAGCAGTTCTTC CASSLALTGAGYEQFF
NA NA TRBJ1-2 TRBV6-1 TGTGCCATCGAGAATAGGAATAACTATGGCTACACCTTC CAIENRNNYGYTF
NA TRBD1 TRBJ2-1 TRBV9 TGTGCCAGCAGCATAACCGGGACAGGGGGTTTTAATGAGCAGTTCTTC CASSITGTGGFNEQFF
NA NA TRBJ1-1 TRBV4-3 TGCGCCAGCAGCCAGGCTAAGTGGGGGCTCAAGGCTTTCTTT CASSQAKWGLKAFF
NA TRBD1 TRBJ2-7 TRBV5-1 TGCGCCAGCAGCTTGGCCACAGGGGTCCACGAGCAGTACTTC CASSLATGVHEQYF
NA NA TRBJ1-1 TRBV19 TGTGCCAGTAGGGACCGGGCGGGGAACACTGAAGCTTTCTTT CASRDRAGNTEAFF
NA TRBD1 TRBJ2-1 TRBV19 TGTGCCAGTAGTATAGAGACAGGGGGTGGTGAGCAGTTCTTC CASSIETGGGEQFF
NA TRBD1 TRBJ2-2 TRBV6-6 TGTGCCAGCAGTTACATGGACAGGGGGTCCGGGGAGCTGTTTTTT CASSYMDRGSGELFF
NA TRBD2 TRBJ2-1 TRBV5-1 TGCGCCAGCAGGAGCGGGAGTGACTACAATGAGCAGTTCTTC CASRSGSDYNEQFF
NA NA TRBJ1-2 TRBV2 TGTGCCAGCAGTGAGGACCGGACGACGTATGGCTACACCTTC CASSEDRTTYGYTF
NA NA TRBJ2-3 TRBV18 TGTGCCAGCTCACCGCTAGGACAGAGCACAGATACGCAGTATTTT CASSPLGQSTDTQYF
NA NA TRBJ1-4 TRBV6-1 TGTGCCAGCAGTGACAGGGGCCTAAATGAAAAACTGTTTTTT CASSDRGLNEKLFF